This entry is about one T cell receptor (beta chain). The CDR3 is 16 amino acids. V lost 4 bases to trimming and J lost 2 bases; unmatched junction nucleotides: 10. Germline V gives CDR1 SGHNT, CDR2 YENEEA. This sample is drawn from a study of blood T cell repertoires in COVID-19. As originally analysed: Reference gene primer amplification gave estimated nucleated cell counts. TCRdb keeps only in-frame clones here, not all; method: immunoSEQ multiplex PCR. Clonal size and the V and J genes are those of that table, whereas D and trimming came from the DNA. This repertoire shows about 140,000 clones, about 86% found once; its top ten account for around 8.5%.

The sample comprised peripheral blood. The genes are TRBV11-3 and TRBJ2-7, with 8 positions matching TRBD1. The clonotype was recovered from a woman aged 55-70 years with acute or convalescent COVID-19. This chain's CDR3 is CASSSAGQGQTYEQYF. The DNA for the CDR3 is TGTGCCAGCAGCTCAGCCGGACAGGGTCAAACCTACGAGCAGTACTTC.